The 27 T cell receptor beta chains below were found in one sample sequenced in a study of blood T cell repertoires in COVID-19. Clones were read by immunoSEQ multiplex PCR, and TCRdb kept only the in-frame ones, dropping some. Among some 80,000 clones listed, around 87% were seen once. The sequenced sample consisted of peripheral blood. The receptors originated from a woman aged 45-60 years with active or convalescent COVID-19.

The chain is built from TRBV6-6 and TRBJ1-3; 11 bases are a match to TRBD1. This CDR3 comprises 19 residues. The V gene's germline CDR1 is MNHNY and CDR2 SVGAGI (reference sequence). With 6 bases clipped from V and 3 bases from J, the junction kept 16 bases outside the gene matches. The CDR3 reads CASSSPDRGPRTGGNTIYF. In DNA, the CDR3 is TGTGCCAGCAGCTCCCCGGACAGGGGGCCCCGCACAGGTGGAAACACCATATATTTT.

The chain has TRBV7-9 and TRBJ1-2; 7 bases agree with TRBD1. Germline V gives CDR1 SEHNR, CDR2 FQNEAQ (reference sequence). Trimming took 1 base from V and 2 from J; bases not matched to a gene: 10. The CDR3 spans 17 residues. CDR3 amino acids: CASSLGEPGQKNYGYTF. In DNA form, the CDR3 reads TGTGCCAGCAGCTTAGGGGAACCGGGACAGAAGAACTATGGCTACACCTTC.

The chain is built from TRBV6-5 and TRBJ2-2; 11 bases are a match to TRBD2. Looked up from germline, CDR1 is MNHEY and CDR2 is SVGAGI. This CDR3 comprises 15 residues. After removal of 6 bases from V and 4 bases from J, the junction contained 4 bases not matched to a gene. In nucleotides, the CDR3 is TGTGCCAGCAGGACTAGCGGGGAATTCACCGGGGAGCTGTTTTTT. Protein sequence: CASRTSGEFTGELFF.

CDR3 sequence reads: CASLWTSGGSSYNEQFF. The CDR3 DNA is TGTGCCAGCTTATGGACTAGCGGGGGATCCTCCTACAATGAGCAGTTCTTC. The chain joins TRBV7-2 to TRBJ2-1; 13 nucleotides align to TRBD2. The ends lost 8 bases at V and 0 bases at J; junction bases unmatched: 7. Germline-derived CDR1 and CDR2 are SGHTA and FQGNSA. The CDR3 totals 17 residues.

In regard to this clone: At one of its ends the junction is not consistent with the germline gene, which may arise from a read error. The rearrangement links TRBV6-2 or TRBV6-3 to TRBJ1-1, with D possibly being TRBD1 (5 bases). In germline, CDR1 is MNHEY, CDR2 SVGEGT. The CDR3 length is 14 residues. This CDR3 is CASSNSGRATEAFF. DNA for the CDR3: TGTGCCAGCAGTAACTCAGGGCGGGCCACTGAAGCTTTCTTT.

V gene TRBV14 combines with J gene TRBJ2-7, with a tentative D call TRBD1 (6 bases). The CDR3 sequence is 15 residues long. V lost 1 base and J lost 4, with 14 bases in between. Germline V gene data show CDR1 as SGHDN and CDR2 as FVKESK. The CDR3 region is CASSQAPGEGYEQYF. The DNA for the CDR3 is TGTGCCAGCAGCCAAGCCCCAGGGGAAGGGTACGAGCAGTACTTC.

This chain connects TRBV6-2 or TRBV6-3 to TRBJ1-1, with D possibly matching TRBD1 (6 bases). The CDR3 covers 14 residues. The V gene's germline CDR1 is MNHEY and CDR2 SVGEGT. Trimming cost V 2 bases and J 3 bases, with 10 bases left between them. The CDR3 bases are TGTGCCAGCAGTTACGGGGGGGCGTACACTGAAGCTTTCTTT. Its translation: CASSYGGAYTEAFF.

This chain links TRBV6-6 with TRBJ1-2; 9 bases map to TRBD1. Looked up from germline, CDR1 is MNHNY and CDR2 is SVGAGI (reference sequence). The CDR3 totals 15 residues. The V segment lost 2 bases and the J segment 2 bases; nucleotides outside the gene matches: 3. CDR3 DNA: TGTGCCAGCAGTTACCAACAGGGGGCCAACTATGGCTACACCTTC. Protein sequence: CASSYQQGANYGYTF.

This rearrangement joins TRBV3-1 (or the pseudogene TRBV3-2) to TRBJ2-1; D might be TRBD2 (6 bases). The CDR3 contains 15 residues. Germline V CDR1 and CDR2: LGHDT, YNNKEL (reference sequence). V was trimmed by 1 base and J by 8 bases, leaving 15 bases between them. CDR3 region: CASSQAGRGIHEQFF. Written as DNA, the CDR3 is TGTGCCAGCAGCCAAGCAGGGCGGGGTATTCATGAGCAGTTCTTC.

Only a few counts were recorded for this clone. The V gene is TRBV7-2, the J gene TRBJ1-4; D gene ambiguous. The germline gives CDR1 SGHTA, CDR2 FQGNSA. Trimming stripped 1 base from V and 8 bases from J, with 14 bases between. The CDR3 totals 15 residues. The CDR3 bases are TGTGCCAGCAGCTTAGGCGGCAGTGGATGGGAAAAACTGTTTTTT. Protein sequence: CASSLGGSGWEKLFF.

The chain combines TRBV4-3 with TRBJ2-2, with 9 bases that match TRBD2. Germline lookup yields CDR1 LGHNA and CDR2 YSLEER. With 1 base clipped from V and 7 bases from J, the junction kept 7 bases outside the gene matches. This CDR3 has 16 amino acids. CDR3 sequence reads: CASSQGSGGLSGELFF. The CDR3 DNA reads as TGCGCCAGCAGCCAAGGCAGCGGGGGGTTGAGCGGGGAGCTGTTTTTT.

V usage is TRBV15 and J usage is TRBJ2-3, with TRBD2 as a possible D gene (6 bases). V dropped 1 base and J dropped 2 bases, with 10 bases sitting between them. Per germline, CDR1 LNHNV and CDR2 YYDKDF (reference sequence). There are 15 residues in the CDR3. The CDR3 DNA is TGTGCCACCAGCAGAGGGGACTCACCCACAGATACGCAGTATTTT. Protein: CATSRGDSPTDTQYF.

This chain connects TRBV6-5 to TRBJ2-7, with D maybe TRBD1 (6 bases). Between the trimmed V and J ends, which lost 8 bases and 3 bases, there was a span of 14 bases. Germline V lookup: CDR1 MNHEY, CDR2 SVGAGI. The CDR3 has 13 amino acids. Here the CDR3 reads CASGVQGGYEQYF. CDR3 nucleotide sequence: TGTGCCAGCGGCGTTCAAGGGGGCTACGAGCAGTACTTC.

This clone was seen just once. This chain links TRBV13 with TRBJ1-4; unclear D gene. The length of the CDR3 is 13 residues. CDR1 PRHDT and CDR2 FYEKMQ come from the germline V gene (reference sequence). The V gene lost 5 bases and the J gene lost 5 bases, with 9 bases spanning the gap. CDR3 sequence (DNA): TGTGCCAGCAGCCAAGTCCTAAATGAAAAACTGTTTTTT. The encoded protein is CASSQVLNEKLFF.

This rearrangement joins TRBV6-5 to TRBJ2-1; D perhaps matches TRBD2 (7 bases). The germline V gene encodes CDR1 MNHEY and CDR2 SVGAGI. The V and J ends lost 2 bases and 8 bases respectively, with 16 bases between them. The CDR3 has 15 residues. CDR3 nucleotides: TGTGCCAGCAGTTACCTCGAGGGGGGGCGGGATGAGCAGTTCTTC. It specifies CASSYLEGGRDEQFF.

CDR3 amino acids: CSVDQGSNYGYTF. In DNA, the CDR3 is TGCAGCGTTGACCAGGGTTCTAACTATGGCTACACCTTC. The chain employs TRBV29-1 and TRBJ1-2; D may be TRBD1 (5 bases). The CDR3 length is 13 residues. Germline V CDR1 and CDR2: SQVTM, ANQGSEA. The germline V and J ends were trimmed by 3 bases and 0 bases, with 8 bases remaining between them.

This sequence joins TRBV19 and TRBJ1-5, with 7 bases lining up with TRBD1. The germline CDR1 and CDR2 sequences are LNHDA and SQIVND (reference sequence). V was clipped by 7 bases and J by 1 base; unmatched bases: 7. The CDR3 is 15 amino acids. This CDR3 is CASIPRGQSNQPQHF. In DNA, the CDR3 is TGTGCCAGTATCCCCCGGGGACAGAGCAATCAGCCCCAGCATTTT. Supplemented by reference TRBV19 and TRBJ1-5, the full variable domain reads DGGITQSPKYLFRKEGQNVTLSCEQNLNHDAMYWYRQDPGQGLRLIYYSQIVNDFQKGDIAEGYSVSREKKESFPLTVTSAQKNPTAFYLCASIPRGQSNQPQHFGDGTRLSIL.

The chain carries TRBV18 and TRBJ2-5; 13 bases line up with TRBD2. The length of the CDR3 is 18 residues. After removal of 2 bases from V and 5 bases from J, the junction contained 11 bases not matched to a gene. Germline V gives CDR1 KGHSH, CDR2 LQKENI. CDR3 nucleotides: TGTGCCAGCTCACCATCGGGACTAGCGGGGCCCTGGAGGGAGACCCAGTACTTC. This gives the protein CASSPSGLAGPWRETQYF.

This chain joins TRBV30 and TRBJ1-1; 11 bases match TRBD1. With 2 bases clipped from V and 1 base from J, the junction kept 6 bases outside the gene matches. Per the germline V gene, CDR1 is GTSNPN and CDR2 is SVGIG (reference sequence). There are 16 residues in the CDR3. The CDR3 DNA sequence: TGTGCCTGGAGTATATGGACAGGGGGCAGGAACACTGAAGCTTTCTTT. Protein sequence: CAWSIWTGGRNTEAFF.

The chain combines TRBV4-3 with TRBJ1-6, with unresolved D. The V gene's germline CDR1 is LGHNA and CDR2 YSLEER. The CDR3 has 16 residues. With 1 base removed from V and 3 bases from J, the gap between germline ends came to 10 bases. CDR3 amino acids: CASSQAREFYNSPLHF. In DNA form, the CDR3 reads TGCGCCAGCAGCCAAGCGAGGGAATTCTATAATTCACCCCTCCACTTT.

The chain is built from TRBV19 and TRBJ2-7, with 8 positions matching TRBD2. V lost 2 bases and J lost 3; bases outside the gene matches: 6. The CDR3 totals 15 residues. CDR1 LNHDA and CDR2 SQIVND come from the germline V gene (reference sequence). The CDR3 DNA follows: TGTGCCAGTAGTATACTCGGGGGGGGGAACTACGAGCAGTACTTC. Translation: CASSILGGGNYEQYF.

Of note for this clone: Other nucleotide sequences from this sample produce the same CDR3. The rearrangement uses TRBV9 and TRBJ1-3; D perhaps matches TRBD1 (6 bases). Trimming took 0 bases from V and 4 from J, leaving 11 bases between them. CDR3 length equals 15 residues. Germline V CDR1 and CDR2: SGDLS, YYNGEE. The CDR3 region is CASSVDAGAGNTIYF. CDR3 bases: TGTGCCAGCAGCGTAGATGCAGGGGCCGGAAACACCATATATTTT.

The rearrangement uses TRBV6-8 and TRBJ2-7; 8 bases map to TRBD2. This CDR3 contains 15 residues. V was clipped by 6 bases and J by 2 bases; unmatched bases: 9. Per germline, CDR1 MNHGY and CDR2 SAAAGT. The CDR3 protein is CASSYLRGAPYEQYF. Written as DNA, the CDR3 is TGTGCCAGCAGCTATCTGCGGGGGGCCCCCTACGAGCAGTACTTC.

V is TRBV19 and J is TRBJ1-5, with TRBD1 as a possible D gene (6 bases). CDR1 and CDR2 from the germline V gene are LNHDA and SQIVND (reference sequence). Trimming removed 7 bases from V and 5 bases from J, with 12 bases in between. The CDR3 consists of 13 residues. CDR3 sequence: CASNTGFDQPQHF. The CDR3 DNA follows: TGTGCCAGTAATACAGGGTTCGATCAGCCCCAGCATTTT.

This clone has a single count. The chain employs TRBV7-8 and TRBJ2-2; D is undetermined. Trimming took 3 bases from V and 4 from J, leaving 9 bases between them. This CDR3 region has 14 residues. CDR1 is SGHVS and CDR2 is FQNEAQ in the germline V gene. The CDR3 region is CASSLLYSTGELFF. As DNA, the CDR3 is TGTGCCAGCAGCTTGTTATATAGCACCGGGGAGCTGTTTTTT.

The gene calls are TRBV9 and TRBJ2-7, with TRBD1 matching over 10 bases. The junction had 3 bases not matched to a gene; V was cut back by 0 bases and J by 3 bases. The germline V gene encodes CDR1 SGDLS and CDR2 YYNGEE. The CDR3 spans 15 residues. The CDR3 region is CASSVGGTGVYEQYF. In DNA form, the CDR3 reads TGTGCCAGCAGCGTAGGCGGGACAGGGGTCTACGAGCAGTACTTC.

This clone was found once. This chain joins TRBV7-2 and TRBJ1-6, with TRBD1 matching over 8 bases. With 5 bases clipped from V and 4 bases from J, the junction kept 1 base outside the gene matches. The CDR3 contains 14 residues. From germline, CDR1 is SGHTA and CDR2 FQGNSA. The CDR3: CASSRTGYNSPLHF. In nucleotides, the CDR3 is TGTGCCAGCAGCCGGACAGGGTATAATTCACCCCTCCACTTT.